This TCR beta chain is from a study of human T cells and chemical hapten exposure (dated by TCRdb to 2020 to 2023). Concerning the study at large: For sensitization, 2% DPC in acetone was applied to a 2 cm by 2 cm area of upper inner arm skin. Patients additionally received weekly therapeutic DPC doses to the scalp throughout the approximately 25-week study period. Patch tests used Finn chambers with 0.01% DPC on the upper back, scored after 6 days by International Contact Dermatitis Research Group standards. The patient cohort, mostly female, included alopecia areata with under or over 50% scalp involvement, alopecia totalis and alopecia universalis. Libraries were pooled for sequencing, and per-sample TCR yields varied mainly because of small differences in library volumes within the pool. Peripheral blood TCR repertoire changes were tracked in vivo in alopecia patients during primary and secondary sensitization to the hapten diphenylcyclopropenone (DPC). Blood was sampled from patients pre-sensitization (week 0) and at 2, 6 and about 24 weeks after DPC sensitization. About 29 alopecia patients gave blood for TCR sequencing at one to four time points (pre-sensitization, 2, 6 and 24 weeks). Points the paper makes about the study in general: Alopecia, a presumed autoimmune disease, was present in all patients, so the immune response of the patients might differ from that of healthy individuals. Repeated subsampling changed both the strength of the expansion versus patch-test correlation and the threshold at which the correlation became significant. Patch test score was positively correlated with the number of PT1 expanded TCRs, with significance at thresholds 8, 16 and 32 but not at 4. The number of TCRs above 1 in 1000 frequency did not change with DPC sensitization; there was no evidence of global repertoire structure alterations. Significantly more large CDR3 similarity clusters were formed by expanded TCRs than by pre-sensitization or healthy control sets, consistent with antigen-driven responses.

The protocol used for the library was RACE. The reads were generated on a NextSeq 500. Library preparation attached unique molecular identifiers to individual cDNA molecules for quantitative, reproducible TCR counting. For every blood RNA sample, sequencing covered both the TCR alpha and TCR beta chains. Per the authors' processing: A median of roughly 98,000 TCRs per sample was observed, with a range of about 23,224 to 700,000. The Decombinator software suite was used to annotate V, J and CDR3 in the TCR reads. To make PS versus PT1 abundance plots, every sample was subsampled to the same number of TCRs (28,000). TCRs were defined as expanded if absent before sensitization and observed at least eight times at the 2-week time point. TCRdb itself trimmed the public reads at Q25 with fastp, ran MiXCR and retained productive beta chains. Duplicate CDR3 protein sequences are folded into a single record with the most common DNA and genes. The V and J calls come from TCRdb's annotation, not from the publication. Across this sample there are 100,000 or so distinct CDR3 sequences, with around 35% seen only once. Around 2.8% of the sample lies in the top ten.

The meaning of the sample's time point label: patch test 3, about 24 weeks after DPC sensitization. Sample treatment or condition, as interpreted from the label and publication: therapeutic diphenylcyclopropenone sensitization with weekly scalp DPC. At each patch-test visit, blood was drawn before the patch test was applied. To be eligible, patients had to be aged 18 to 70, diagnosed with alopecia and judged suitable for DPC therapy, while pregnant patients were excluded. Total RNA was extracted from unfractionated whole blood collected in Tempus Blood RNA tubes. A remark on this clonotype: Which antigen it targets is not known. No per-base quality is available; no much larger clone lies one base away.

Material: whole blood, obtained in connection with sensitization to the hapten diphenylcyclopropenone (DPC). This clonotype was obtained from a man aged 40-50 years with alopecia areata. Some clones in this sample may be carry-over from other donors' samples.

Here is the DNA: TGTGCCAGCAGCTTTTCTGGTGGGGGAGATACGCAGTATTTT. This is translated as CASSFSGGGDTQYF. This receptor chain uses TRBV7-8 and TRBJ2-3, with the D segment possibly TRBD1 or TRBD2, each aligning over 5 bases. There are 14 amino acids in the CDR3, from cysteine to phenylalanine inclusive. Only the CDR3 portion is preserved as DNA: 42 bases, with reading frame beginning at the first base. V is shortened by 3 bases, J by 5 bases, and the region joining them spans 12 bases. Per the germline V gene, SGHVS is the CDR1 and FQNEAQ is the CDR2.